These 9 T cell receptor beta chains were all obtained from the same sample, sequenced in a study of shared clonotypes between healthy human individuals. Clones were sequenced by immunoSEQ multiplex PCR, and TCRdb holds only the in-frame ones, with some missing. Of approximately 1.1 million clones in the sample, approximately 78% are singletons; the top ten hold roughly 0.56%. The sequencing sample was made of memory CD4+ T cells from PBMCs. The subset here: CD45RA-negative fraction. These receptors all come from a man between 18 and 35 years old in good health. Some clones in this sample may be carry-over from other donors' samples.

This clone appeared a few times. V and J are TRBV4-2 and TRBJ2-1; 10 bases map to TRBD2. The germline V gene has CDR1 LGHNA and CDR2 YNFKEQ. V shed 1 base and J 8 bases; nucleotides not matched to a gene: 8. The CDR3 sequence is 16 residues long. The CDR3 DNA sequence: TGTGCCAGCAGCCAAGGGCTAGCGGGAGTTGGCTATGAGCAGTTCTTC. Encoded protein: CASSQGLAGVGYEQFF.

The rearrangement links TRBV6-5 to TRBJ2-7, with 7 positions matching TRBD1. Trimming took 7 bases from V and 2 from J; bases not matched to a gene: 8. Germline V CDR1 and CDR2: MNHEY, SVGAGI. The CDR3 has 14 amino acids. The CDR3 loop is CASTRGQSTYEQYF. CDR3 DNA: TGTGCCAGCACGAGGGGACAGAGTACCTACGAGCAGTACTTC.

This rearrangement joins TRBV5-1 to TRBJ2-7; D not resolved. The CDR3 length is 14 residues. The V gene's germline CDR1 is SGHRS and CDR2 YFSETQ. V lost 4 bases and J lost 0, with 11 bases in between. The CDR3 region is CASSTDTLSYEQYF. In DNA form, the CDR3 reads TGCGCCAGCAGCACCGACACTCTCTCCTACGAGCAGTACTTC.

V and J are TRBV5-1 and TRBJ2-1; 7 bases agree with TRBD2. The CDR3 runs 15 residues. Trimming at V came to 1 base and at J to 2 bases, leaving 3 bases not matched to a gene. Germline assignment: CDR1 SGHRS and CDR2 YFSETQ. CDR3 sequence: CASSLRLATYNEQFF. In nucleotides, the CDR3 is TGCGCCAGCAGCTTGCGACTAGCTACCTACAATGAGCAGTTCTTC. Looking up the rest from reference TRBV5-1 and TRBJ2-1 gives the full variable domain: KAGVTQTPRYLIKTRGQQVTLSCSPISGHRSVSWYQQTPGQGLQFLFEYFSETQRNKGNFPGRFSGRQFSNSRSEMNVSTLELGDSALYLCASSLRLATYNEQFFGPGTRLTVL.

The V call is TRBV28, the J call TRBJ1-1, with unresolved D. V lost 4 bases and J lost 5, with 8 bases in between. Germline V gives CDR1 MDHEN, CDR2 SYDVKM. The CDR3 runs 12 residues. The CDR3 reads CASSSTWTEAFF. The CDR3 nucleotides read TGTGCCAGCAGTTCCACCTGGACTGAAGCTTTCTTT.

By its share, this clone is medium-sized. This chain links TRBV2 with TRBJ2-2; D remains unclear. V lost 8 bases and J lost 0, with 13 bases in between. CDR3 length: 15 residues. Germline values: CDR1 SNHLY, CDR2 FYNNEI. CDR3 in amino acids: CASDLRQANTGELFF. The CDR3 DNA is TGTGCCAGCGATTTGAGGCAGGCGAACACCGGGGAGCTGTTTTTT.

The chain couples TRBV15 to TRBJ2-1, with D possibly matching TRBD1 (6 bases). The CDR3 contains 15 residues. Germline lookup yields CDR1 LNHNV and CDR2 YYDKDF (reference sequence). V shed 1 base and J shed 3 bases, with 10 bases lying between them. DNA for the CDR3: TGTGCCACCAGCAGAGCCAGGGGTTTCTACAATGAGCAGTTCTTC. As protein: CATSRARGFYNEQFF.

V and J are TRBV7-9 and TRBJ1-2, with D possibly matching TRBD1 (5 bases). Trimming took off 8 bases at V and 6 bases at J, with 13 bases between the two ends. This CDR3 spans 12 amino acids. Germline V gene sequence: CDR1 SEHNR, CDR2 FQNEAQ (reference sequence). The chain's CDR3 is CASPRGSHGYTF. CDR3 in DNA: TGTGCCAGCCCGAGGGGCAGCCATGGCTACACCTTC.

The genes are TRBV28 and TRBJ1-5; D unresolved. The V end lost 3 bases, the J end lost 0 bases, and 9 bases lay between the germline ends. The CDR3 extends over 15 amino acids. The germline V gene has CDR1 MDHEN and CDR2 SYDVKM. The CDR3 protein is CASSLIGSSNQPQHF. Here the CDR3 DNA reads TGTGCCAGCAGTTTGATAGGGTCTAGCAATCAGCCCCAGCATTTT.